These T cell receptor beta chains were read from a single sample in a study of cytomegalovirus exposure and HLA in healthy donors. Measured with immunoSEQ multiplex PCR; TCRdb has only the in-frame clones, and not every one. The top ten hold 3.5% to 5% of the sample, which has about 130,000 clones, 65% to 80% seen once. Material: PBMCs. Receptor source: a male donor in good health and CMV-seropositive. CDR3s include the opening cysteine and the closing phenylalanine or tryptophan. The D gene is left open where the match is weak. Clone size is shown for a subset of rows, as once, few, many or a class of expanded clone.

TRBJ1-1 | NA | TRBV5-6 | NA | CASSYRRTEAFF | TGTGCCAGCAGCTACAGGCGCACTGAAGCTTTCTTT
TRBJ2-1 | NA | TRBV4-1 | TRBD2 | CASSQEVAGGRNEQFF | TGCGCCAGCAGCCAAGAGGTTGCGGGGGGGCGAAATGAGCAGTTCTTC
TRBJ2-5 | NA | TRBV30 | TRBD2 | CAWSRTSGPQETQYF | TGTGCCTGGAGTCGGACTAGCGGGCCACAAGAGACCCAGTACTTC
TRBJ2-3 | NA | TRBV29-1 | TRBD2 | CSGGLAGSTDTQYF | TGCAGCGGGGGACTAGCGGGGAGCACAGATACGCAGTATTTT
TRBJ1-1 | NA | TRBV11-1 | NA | CASSSGGWTEAFF | TGTGCCAGCAGCTCCGGGGGGTGGACTGAAGCTTTCTTT
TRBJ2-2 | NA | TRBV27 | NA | CASSQWLGPDTGELFF | TGTGCCAGCAGTCAATGGTTGGGGCCGGACACCGGGGAGCTGTTTTTT
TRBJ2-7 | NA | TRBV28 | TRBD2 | CASSLPGLATYEQYF | TGTGCCAGCAGTTTACCCGGACTAGCGACCTACGAGCAGTACTTC
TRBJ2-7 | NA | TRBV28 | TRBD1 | CASSFRTGGRIYEQYF | TGTGCCAGCAGTTTTAGGACAGGGGGCCGGATCTACGAGCAGTACTTC
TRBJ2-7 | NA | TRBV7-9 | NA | CASSLSPRDTSYEQYF | TGTGCCAGCAGCTTATCCCCTCGGGACACCTCCTACGAGCAGTACTTC
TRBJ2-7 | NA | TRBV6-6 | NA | CASSYQGSNEQYF | TGTGCCAGCAGTTACCAGGGGAGCAACGAGCAGTACTTC
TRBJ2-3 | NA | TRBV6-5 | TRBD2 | CASSELADTDTQYF | TGTGCCAGCAGTGAACTAGCGGACACAGATACGCAGTATTTT
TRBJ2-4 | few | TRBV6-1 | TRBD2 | CASNSGTTKNSQYF | TGTGCCAGCAATTCGGGGACTACCAAAAACAGTCAGTACTTC
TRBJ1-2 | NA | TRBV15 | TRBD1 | CATSRASTGGYGYTF | TGTGCCACCAGCAGAGCCTCGACAGGGGGGTATGGCTACACCTTC
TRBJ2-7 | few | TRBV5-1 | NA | CASSLEEGASYEQYF | TGCGCCAGCAGCTTGGAAGAGGGAGCCTCCTACGAGCAGTACTTC
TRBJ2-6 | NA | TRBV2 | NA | CASSGDSFSPSGANVLTF | TGTGCCAGCAGTGGGGACTCATTTTCTCCGTCTGGGGCCAACGTCCTGACTTTC
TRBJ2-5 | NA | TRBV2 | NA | CASSARPNLGETQYF | TGTGCCAGCAGTGCCCGACCCAATCTCGGGGAGACCCAGTACTTC
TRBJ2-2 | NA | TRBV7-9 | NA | CASSLRLGPGELFF | TGTGCCAGCAGCTTAAGACTAGGGCCCGGGGAGCTGTTTTTT
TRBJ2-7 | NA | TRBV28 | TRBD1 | CASRTGQASYEQYF | TGTGCCAGCAGAACGGGACAGGCCTCCTACGAGCAGTACTTC
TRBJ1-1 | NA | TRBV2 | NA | CASSGPGAFF | TGTGCCAGCAGTGGACCAGGAGCTTTCTTT
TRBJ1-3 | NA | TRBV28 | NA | CASSPLRGSGNTIYF | TGTGCCAGCAGTCCCCTCAGGGGATCTGGAAACACCATATATTTT
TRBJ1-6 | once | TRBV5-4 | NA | CASSWGLGYNSPLHF | TGTGCCAGCAGCTGGGGCCTAGGGTATAATTCACCCCTCCACTTT
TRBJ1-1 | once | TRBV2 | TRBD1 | CASTGTGNTEAFF | TGTGCCAGCACCGGGACAGGAAACACTGAAGCTTTCTTT
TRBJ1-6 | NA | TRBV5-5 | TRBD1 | CASSGGTANSPLHF | TGTGCCAGCAGCGGAGGGACAGCTAATTCACCCCTCCACTTT
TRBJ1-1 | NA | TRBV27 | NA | CASSLRGTNTEAFF | TGTGCCAGCAGTTTGAGGGGGACGAACACTGAAGCTTTCTTT
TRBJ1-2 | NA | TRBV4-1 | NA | CASSQLTGRYGYTF | TGCGCCAGCAGCCAACTGACAGGACGCTATGGCTACACCTTC
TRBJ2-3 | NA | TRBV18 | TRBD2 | CASSPRLAGGVTDTQYF | TGTGCCAGCTCACCACGTCTAGCGGGGGGTGTCACAGATACGCAGTATTTT
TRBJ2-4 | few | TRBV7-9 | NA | CSSSFRDSLAKNIQYF | TGTTCCAGCAGCTTCCGGGACTCCCTAGCCAAAAACATTCAGTACTTC
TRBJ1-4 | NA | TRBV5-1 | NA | CASSLNPLPPTNEKLFF | TGCGCCAGCAGCTTAAATCCTCTACCCCCAACTAATGAAAAACTGTTTTTT
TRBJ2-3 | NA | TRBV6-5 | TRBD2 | CASTRTSTSTDTQYF | TGTGCCAGCACCAGGACTAGCACAAGCACAGATACGCAGTATTTT
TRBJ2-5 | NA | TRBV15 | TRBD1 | CATSSDRGRETQYF | TGTGCCACCAGCTCCGACAGGGGAAGAGAGACCCAGTACTTC
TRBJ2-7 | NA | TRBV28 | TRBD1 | CASSIGQGPTYEQYF | TGTGCCAGCAGTATTGGACAGGGGCCTACCTACGAGCAGTACTTC
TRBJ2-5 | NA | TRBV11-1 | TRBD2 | CASSSSSGSPIQIYF | TGTGCCAGCAGCTCGTCTAGCGGGAGCCCAATACAAATTTACTTC
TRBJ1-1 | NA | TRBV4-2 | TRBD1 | CASSPQYPQGALRLNTEAFF | TGTGCCAGCAGCCCGCAGTATCCGCAGGGGGCGCTTAGGCTGAACACTGAAGCTTTCTTT
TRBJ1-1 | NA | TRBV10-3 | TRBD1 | CAISPDRAGFTEAFF | TGTGCCATCAGCCCGGACAGGGCGGGATTCACTGAAGCTTTCTTT
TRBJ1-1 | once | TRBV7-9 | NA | CSSSAGNTEAFF | TGTTCCAGCAGCGCAGGGAACACTGAAGCTTTCTTT
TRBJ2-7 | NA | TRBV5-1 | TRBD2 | CASSRQGQGLAGNEQYF | TGCGCCAGCAGCAGACAGGGCCAGGGACTAGCGGGGAACGAGCAGTACTTC
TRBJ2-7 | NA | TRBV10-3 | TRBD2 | CAISDGGSTSGHYEQYF | TGTGCCATCAGTGATGGAGGTTCGACTAGCGGCCACTACGAGCAGTACTTC
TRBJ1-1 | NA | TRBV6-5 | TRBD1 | CASSPPGGSEAFF | TGTGCCAGCAGTCCGCCAGGGGGCTCTGAAGCTTTCTTT
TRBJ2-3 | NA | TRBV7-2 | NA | CASSPEGRNTDTQYF | TGTGCCAGCAGCCCCGAGGGCCGGAACACAGATACGCAGTATTTT
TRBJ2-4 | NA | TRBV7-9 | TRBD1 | CASQGENIQYF | TGTGCCAGCCAGGGGGAAAACATTCAGTACTTC
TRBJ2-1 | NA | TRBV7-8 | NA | CASSFSNSYNEQFF | TGTGCCAGCAGCTTTTCTAACTCCTACAATGAGCAGTTCTTC
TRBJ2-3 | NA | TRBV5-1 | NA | CASSLSAGPRTDTQYF | TGCGCCAGCAGCTTGTCGGCGGGACCGCGCACAGATACGCAGTATTTT
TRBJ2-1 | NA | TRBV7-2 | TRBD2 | CASSLGPGGKYQYYNEQFF | TGTGCCAGCAGCTTAGGGCCGGGGGGGAAATATCAATACTACAATGAGCAGTTCTTC
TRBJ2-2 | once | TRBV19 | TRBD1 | CASSTLQGVNTGELFF | TGTGCCAGTAGTACACTTCAGGGGGTAAACACCGGGGAGCTGTTTTTT
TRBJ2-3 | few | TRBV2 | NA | CATQWGRGDDYTQYF | TGTGCCACCCAATGGGGCAGGGGCGACGATTATACGCAGTATTTT
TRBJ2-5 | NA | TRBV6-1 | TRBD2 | CASRRGREETQYF | TGTGCCAGCAGGCGCGGGAGGGAAGAGACCCAGTACTTC
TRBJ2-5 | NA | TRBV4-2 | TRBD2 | CASSLLGGGGTQYF | TGTGCCAGCAGCCTCCTGGGCGGGGGGGGGACCCAGTACTTC
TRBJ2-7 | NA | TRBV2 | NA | CASSDGRERTYEQYF | TGTGCCAGCAGTGATGGGCGGGAAAGAACCTACGAGCAGTACTTC
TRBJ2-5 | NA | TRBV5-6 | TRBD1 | CASSFPQGARETQYF | TGTGCCAGCAGCTTCCCCCAGGGGGCGCGGGAGACCCAGTACTTC
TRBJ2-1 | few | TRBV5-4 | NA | CASSLGSGTYNEQFF | TGTGCCAGCAGCTTGGGGTCCGGTACCTACAATGAGCAGTTCTTC
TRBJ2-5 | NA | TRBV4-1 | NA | CASSQAPRFQETQYF | TGCGCCAGCAGCCAAGCTCCCAGATTTCAAGAGACCCAGTACTTC
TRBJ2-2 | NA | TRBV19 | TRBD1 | CASSSRQGHTGELFF | TGTGCCAGTAGTTCCCGACAGGGCCACACCGGGGAGCTGTTTTTT
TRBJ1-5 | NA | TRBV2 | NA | CASNRGGNQPQHF | TGTGCCAGCAACCGCGGGGGCAATCAGCCCCAGCATTTT
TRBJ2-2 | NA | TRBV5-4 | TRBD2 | CASSKGTSGNAGELFF | TGTGCCAGCAGCAAGGGGACTAGCGGAAACGCCGGGGAGCTGTTTTTT
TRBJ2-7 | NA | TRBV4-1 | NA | CASSLDIIYEQYF | TGCGCCAGCAGCCTGGACATAATCTACGAGCAGTACTTC